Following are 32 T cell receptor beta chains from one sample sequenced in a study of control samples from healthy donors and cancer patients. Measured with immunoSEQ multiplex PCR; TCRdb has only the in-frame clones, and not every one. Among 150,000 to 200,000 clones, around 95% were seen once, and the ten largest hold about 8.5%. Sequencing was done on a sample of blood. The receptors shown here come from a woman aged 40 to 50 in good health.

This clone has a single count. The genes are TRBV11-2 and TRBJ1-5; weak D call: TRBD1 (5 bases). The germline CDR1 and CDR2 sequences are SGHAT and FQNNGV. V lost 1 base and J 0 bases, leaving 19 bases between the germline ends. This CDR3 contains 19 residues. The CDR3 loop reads CASSLAIGVRDNSNQPQHF. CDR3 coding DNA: TGTGCCAGCAGCTTAGCCATCGGAGTCAGGGATAATAGCAATCAGCCCCAGCATTTT. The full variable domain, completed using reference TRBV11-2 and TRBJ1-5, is EAGVAQSPRYKIIEKRQSVAFWCNPISGHATLYWYQQILGQGPKLLIQFQNNGVVDDSQLPKDRFSAERLKGVDSTLKIQPAKLEDSAVYLCASSLAIGVRDNSNQPQHFGDGTRLSIL.

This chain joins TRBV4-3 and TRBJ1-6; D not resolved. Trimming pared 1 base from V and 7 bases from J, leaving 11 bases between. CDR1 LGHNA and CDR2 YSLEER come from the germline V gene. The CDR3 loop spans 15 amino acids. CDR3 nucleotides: TGCGCCAGCAGCCAAGGATCGGTCGTGAATTCACCCCTCCACTTT. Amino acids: CASSQGSVVNSPLHF.

The CDR3 spells CASSLEGGLGGYTF. The CDR3, as DNA: TGTGCCAGCAGTTTAGAAGGGGGACTCGGAGGCTACACCTTC. The chain employs TRBV27 and TRBJ1-2; D is perhaps TRBD1 (6 bases). Trimming pared 2 bases from V and 8 bases from J, leaving 15 bases between. CDR1 is MNHEY, CDR2 SMNVEV, per germline (reference sequence). CDR3 length: 14 amino acids.

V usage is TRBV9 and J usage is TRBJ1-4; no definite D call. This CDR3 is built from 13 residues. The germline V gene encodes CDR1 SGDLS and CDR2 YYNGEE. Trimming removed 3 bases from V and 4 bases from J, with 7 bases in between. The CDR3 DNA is TGTGCCAGCAGCGCTGGCCTTAATGAAAAACTGTTTTTT. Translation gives CASSAGLNEKLFF.

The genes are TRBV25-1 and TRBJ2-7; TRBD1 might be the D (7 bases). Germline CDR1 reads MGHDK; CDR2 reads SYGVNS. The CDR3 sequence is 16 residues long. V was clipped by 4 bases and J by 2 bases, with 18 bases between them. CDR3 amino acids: CASSVHGTAGAYEQYF. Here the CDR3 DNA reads TGTGCCAGCAGTGTTCACGGGACAGCGGGTGCCTACGAGCAGTACTTC.

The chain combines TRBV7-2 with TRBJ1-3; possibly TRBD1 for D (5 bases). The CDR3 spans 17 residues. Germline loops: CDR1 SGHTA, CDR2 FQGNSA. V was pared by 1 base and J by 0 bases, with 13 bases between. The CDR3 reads CASSLVALGVSGNTIYF. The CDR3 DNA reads TGTGCCAGCAGCTTAGTTGCTCTGGGGGTCTCTGGAAACACCATATATTTT.

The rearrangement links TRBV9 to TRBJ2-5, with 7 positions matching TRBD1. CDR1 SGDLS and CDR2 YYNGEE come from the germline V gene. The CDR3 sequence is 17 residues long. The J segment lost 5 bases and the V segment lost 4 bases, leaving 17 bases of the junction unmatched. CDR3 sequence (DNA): TGTGCCAGCAGCCACAACCCGTCGACAGGGACGGGGGAGACCCAGTACTTC. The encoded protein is CASSHNPSTGTGETQYF.

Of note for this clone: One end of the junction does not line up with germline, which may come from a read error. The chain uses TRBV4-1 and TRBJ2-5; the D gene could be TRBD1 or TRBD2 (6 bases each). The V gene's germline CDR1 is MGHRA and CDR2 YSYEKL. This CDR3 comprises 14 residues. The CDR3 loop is CAGSRKGGYETQYF. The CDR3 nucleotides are TGCGCCGGCAGCCGTAAGGGGGGATACGAGACCCAGTACTTC.

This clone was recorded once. CDR3 in DNA: TGTGCCAGCAGCTCGGGGTATGGCTACACCTTC. It translates to CASSSGYGYTF. The chain links TRBV5-6 to TRBJ1-2; D is uncertain. Trimming pared 3 bases from V and 5 bases from J, leaving 5 bases between. This CDR3 has 11 amino acids. Germline CDR1 and CDR2: SGHDT and YYEEEE.

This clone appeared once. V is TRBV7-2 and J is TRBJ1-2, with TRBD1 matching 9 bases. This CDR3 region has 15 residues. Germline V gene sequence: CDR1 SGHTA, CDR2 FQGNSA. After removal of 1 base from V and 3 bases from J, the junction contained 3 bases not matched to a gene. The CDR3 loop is CASSLVQGADYGYTF. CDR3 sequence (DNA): TGTGCCAGCAGCTTAGTACAGGGGGCGGACTATGGCTACACCTTC.

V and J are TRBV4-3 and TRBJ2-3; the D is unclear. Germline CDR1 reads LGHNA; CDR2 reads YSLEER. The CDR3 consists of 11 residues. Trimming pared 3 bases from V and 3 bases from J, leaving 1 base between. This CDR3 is CASSQTDTQYF. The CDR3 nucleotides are TGCGCCAGCAGCCAGACAGATACGCAGTATTTT.

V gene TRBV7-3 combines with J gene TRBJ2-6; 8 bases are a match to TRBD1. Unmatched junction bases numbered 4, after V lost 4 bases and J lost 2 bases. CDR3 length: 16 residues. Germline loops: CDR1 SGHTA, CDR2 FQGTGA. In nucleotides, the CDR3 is TGTGCCAGCAGCTCAGGACAGGGCGCTGGGGCCAACGTCCTGACTTTC. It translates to CASSSGQGAGANVLTF. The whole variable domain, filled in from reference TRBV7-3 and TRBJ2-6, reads GAGVSQTPSNKVTEKGKYVELRCDPISGHTALYWYRQSLGQGPEFLIYFQGTGAADDSGLPNDRFFAVRPEGSVSTLKIQRTERGDSAVYLCASSSGQGAGANVLTFGAGSRLTVL.

The CDR3 nucleotides read TGTGCCAGCAGCTCCCAACCCCAGGCAGGGGGAAACTATGGCTACACCTTC. This translates into CASSSQPQAGGNYGYTF. The chain recombines TRBV7-3 with TRBJ1-2; TRBD1 matches 7 bases. Germline values: CDR1 SGHTA, CDR2 FQGTGA. V trimming: 4 bases; J trimming: 2 bases; junction bases outside the gene matches: 13. This CDR3 is 17 amino acids long.

CDR3 nucleotide sequence: TGTGCCAGCAGCTTAGGGGGAAGCTCTGGAAACACCATATATTTT. As protein: CASSLGGSSGNTIYF. The chain uses TRBV7-2 and TRBJ1-3; no clear D. CDR1 and CDR2 (germline): SGHTA, FQGNSA. Trimming cost V 1 base and J 0 bases, with 7 bases left between them. The CDR3 is 15 amino acids.

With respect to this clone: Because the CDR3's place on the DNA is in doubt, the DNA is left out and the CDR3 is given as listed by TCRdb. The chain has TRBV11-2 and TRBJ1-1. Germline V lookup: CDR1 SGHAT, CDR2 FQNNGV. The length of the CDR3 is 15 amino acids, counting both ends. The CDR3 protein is CASSSSGLEGTEAFF.

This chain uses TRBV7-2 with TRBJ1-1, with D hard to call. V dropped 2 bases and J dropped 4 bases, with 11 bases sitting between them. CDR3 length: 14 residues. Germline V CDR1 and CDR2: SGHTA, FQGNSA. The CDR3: CASSLQVTGTEAFF. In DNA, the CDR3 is TGTGCCAGCAGCTTACAGGTGACGGGCACTGAAGCTTTCTTT. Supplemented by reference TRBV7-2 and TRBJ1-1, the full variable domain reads GAGVSQSPSNKVTEKGKDVELRCDPISGHTALYWYRQSLGQGLEFLIYFQGNSAPDKSGLPSDRFSAERTGGSVSTLTIQRTQQEDSAVYLCASSLQVTGTEAFFGQGTRLTVV.

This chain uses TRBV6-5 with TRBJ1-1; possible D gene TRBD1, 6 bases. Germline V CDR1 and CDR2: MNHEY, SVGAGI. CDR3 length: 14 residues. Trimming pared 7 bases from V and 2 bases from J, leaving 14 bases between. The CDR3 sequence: CASISEGGNTEAFF. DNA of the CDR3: TGTGCCAGCATTTCTGAGGGGGGAAACACTGAAGCTTTCTTT.

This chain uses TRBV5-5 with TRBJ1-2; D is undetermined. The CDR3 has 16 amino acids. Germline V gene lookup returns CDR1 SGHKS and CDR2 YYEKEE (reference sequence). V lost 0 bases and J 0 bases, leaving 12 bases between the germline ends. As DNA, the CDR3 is TGTGCCAGCAGCTTGGGGCCCCTGGGAGCTAACTATGGCTACACCTTC. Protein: CASSLGPLGANYGYTF.

CDR3 coding DNA: TGTGCCAGCAGTTACTCACTAGATTCCTGGATGGACGAGCAGTACTTC. This sequence encodes CASSYSLDSWMDEQYF. This chain joins TRBV6-5 and TRBJ2-7; D possibly corresponds to TRBD2 (5 bases). CDR3 length: 16 residues. V lost 0 bases and J lost 5, with 17 bases in between. Germline assignment: CDR1 MNHEY and CDR2 SVGAGI.

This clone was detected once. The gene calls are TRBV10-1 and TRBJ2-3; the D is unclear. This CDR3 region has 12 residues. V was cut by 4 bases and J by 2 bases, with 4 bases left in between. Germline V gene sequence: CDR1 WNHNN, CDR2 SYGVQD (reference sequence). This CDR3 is CASSGDTDTQYF. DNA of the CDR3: TGCGCCAGCAGTGGCGACACAGATACGCAGTATTTT.

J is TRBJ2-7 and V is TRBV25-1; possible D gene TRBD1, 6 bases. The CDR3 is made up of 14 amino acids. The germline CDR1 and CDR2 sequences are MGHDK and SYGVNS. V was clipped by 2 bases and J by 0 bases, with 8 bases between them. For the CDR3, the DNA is TGTGCCAGCAGTGAACAGGGGAGCTCCTACGAGCAGTACTTC. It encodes CASSEQGSSYEQYF.

This CDR3 is CASSESNTGRTEAFF. Here the CDR3 DNA reads TGCGCCAGCAGTGAAAGCAATACTGGAAGAACTGAAGCTTTCTTT. This chain links TRBV10-1 with TRBJ1-1; D is unresolved. Germline CDR1 reads WNHNN; CDR2 reads SYGVQD (reference sequence). The CDR3 is 15 residues long. V dropped 3 bases and J dropped 5 bases, with 16 bases sitting between them.

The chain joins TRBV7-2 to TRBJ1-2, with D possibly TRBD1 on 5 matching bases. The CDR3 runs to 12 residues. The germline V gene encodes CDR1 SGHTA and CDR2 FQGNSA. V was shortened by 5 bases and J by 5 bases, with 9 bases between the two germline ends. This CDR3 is CASSAEGYGYTF. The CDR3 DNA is TGTGCCAGCAGCGCCGAGGGGTATGGCTACACCTTC.

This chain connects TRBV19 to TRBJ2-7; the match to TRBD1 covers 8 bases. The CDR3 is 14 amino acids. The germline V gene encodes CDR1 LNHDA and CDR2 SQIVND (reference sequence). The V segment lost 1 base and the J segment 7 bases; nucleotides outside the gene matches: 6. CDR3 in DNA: TGTGCCAGTAGTATAGCTCAGGGGGCAGGTGAGCAGTACTTC. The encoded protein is CASSIAQGAGEQYF.

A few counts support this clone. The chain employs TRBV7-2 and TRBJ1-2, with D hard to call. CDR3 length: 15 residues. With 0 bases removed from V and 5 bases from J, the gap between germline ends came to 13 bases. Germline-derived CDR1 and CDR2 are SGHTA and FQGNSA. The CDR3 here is CASSLAEGRDYGYTF. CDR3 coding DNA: TGTGCCAGCAGCTTAGCGGAGGGCAGAGATTATGGCTACACCTTC.

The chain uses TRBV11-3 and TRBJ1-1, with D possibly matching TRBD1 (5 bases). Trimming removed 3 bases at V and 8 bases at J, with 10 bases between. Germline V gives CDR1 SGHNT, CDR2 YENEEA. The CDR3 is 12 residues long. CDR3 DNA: TGTGCCAGCAGCTTTAGGGGACGGGAAGCTTTCTTT. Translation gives CASSFRGREAFF.

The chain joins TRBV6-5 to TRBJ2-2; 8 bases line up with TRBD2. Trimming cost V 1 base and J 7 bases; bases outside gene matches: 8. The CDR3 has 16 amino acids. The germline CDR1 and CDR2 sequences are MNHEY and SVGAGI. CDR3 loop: CASSYYRGGKFGELFF. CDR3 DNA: TGTGCCAGCAGTTACTACCGGGGGGGAAAATTCGGGGAGCTGTTTTTT.

The CDR3, as DNA: TGTGCCAGCAGCTTAAGGTCCTCTAACTATGGCTACACCTTC. It codes for CASSLRSSNYGYTF. The chain combines TRBV7-9 with TRBJ1-2; D gene unclear. CDR1 is SEHNR, CDR2 FQNEAQ, per germline (reference sequence). The V end was cut by 2 bases, the J end by 0 bases, with 7 bases between. The CDR3 has 14 amino acids.

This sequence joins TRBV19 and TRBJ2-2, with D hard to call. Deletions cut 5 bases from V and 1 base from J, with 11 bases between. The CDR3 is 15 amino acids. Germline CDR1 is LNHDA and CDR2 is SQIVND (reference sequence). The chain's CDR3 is CASSATVMNTGELFF. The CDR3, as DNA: TGTGCCAGTAGTGCCACAGTTATGAACACCGGGGAGCTGTTTTTT.

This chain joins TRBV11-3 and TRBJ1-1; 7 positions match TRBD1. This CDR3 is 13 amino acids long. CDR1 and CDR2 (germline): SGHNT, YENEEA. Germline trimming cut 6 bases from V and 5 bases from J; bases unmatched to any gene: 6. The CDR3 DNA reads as TGTGCCAGCAGATTGACAGGGATGACTGAAGCTTTCTTT. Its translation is CASRLTGMTEAFF.

CDR3 nucleotides: TGTGCCAGCAGCTTAGATCTCGCTAACTATGGCTACACCTTC. Encoded protein: CASSLDLANYGYTF. The chain uses TRBV7-9 and TRBJ1-2; D gene ambiguous. Trimming removed 1 base from V and 0 bases from J, with 6 bases in between. Germline loops: CDR1 SEHNR, CDR2 FQNEAQ (reference sequence). This CDR3 is 14 amino acids long.

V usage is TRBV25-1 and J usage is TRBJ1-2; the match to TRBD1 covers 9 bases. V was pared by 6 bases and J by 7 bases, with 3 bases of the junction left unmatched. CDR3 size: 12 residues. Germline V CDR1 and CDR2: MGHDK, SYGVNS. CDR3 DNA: TGTGCCAGCAGAGGACAGGGGTTTGGCTACACCTTC. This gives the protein CASRGQGFGYTF.